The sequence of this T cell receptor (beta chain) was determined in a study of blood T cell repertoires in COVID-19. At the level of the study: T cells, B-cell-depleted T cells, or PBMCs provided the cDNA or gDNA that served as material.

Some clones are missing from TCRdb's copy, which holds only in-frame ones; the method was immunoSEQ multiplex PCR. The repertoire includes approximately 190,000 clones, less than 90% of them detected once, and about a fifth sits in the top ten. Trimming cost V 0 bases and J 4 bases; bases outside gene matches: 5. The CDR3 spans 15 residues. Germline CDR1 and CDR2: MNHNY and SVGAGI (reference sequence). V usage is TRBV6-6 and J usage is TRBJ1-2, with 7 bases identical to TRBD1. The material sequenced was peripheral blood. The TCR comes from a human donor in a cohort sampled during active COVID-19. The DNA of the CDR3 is TGTGCCAGCAGTTACTCAGGGGGCGCGGGCTATGGCTACACCTTC. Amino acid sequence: CASSYSGGAGYGYTF.